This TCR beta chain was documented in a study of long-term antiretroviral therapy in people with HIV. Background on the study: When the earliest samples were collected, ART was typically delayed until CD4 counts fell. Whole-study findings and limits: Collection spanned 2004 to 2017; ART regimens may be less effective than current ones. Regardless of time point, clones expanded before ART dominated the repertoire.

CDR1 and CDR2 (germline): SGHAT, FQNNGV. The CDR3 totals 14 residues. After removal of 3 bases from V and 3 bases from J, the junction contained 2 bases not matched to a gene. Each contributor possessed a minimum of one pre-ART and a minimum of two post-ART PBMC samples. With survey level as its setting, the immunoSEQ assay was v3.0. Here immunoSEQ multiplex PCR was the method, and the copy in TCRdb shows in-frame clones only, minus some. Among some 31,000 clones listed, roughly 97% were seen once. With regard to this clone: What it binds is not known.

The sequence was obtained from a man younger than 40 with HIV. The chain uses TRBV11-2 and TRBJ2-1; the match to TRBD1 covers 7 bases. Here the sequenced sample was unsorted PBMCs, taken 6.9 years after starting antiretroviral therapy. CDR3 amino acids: CASSLQGVYNEQFF. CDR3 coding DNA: TGTGCCAGCAGCTTGCAGGGGGTCTACAATGAGCAGTTCTTC. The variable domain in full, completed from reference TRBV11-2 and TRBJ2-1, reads EAGVAQSPRYKIIEKRQSVAFWCNPISGHATLYWYQQILGQGPKLLIQFQNNGVVDDSQLPKDRFSAERLKGVDSTLKIQPAKLEDSAVYLCASSLQGVYNEQFFGPGTRLTVL.